The T cell receptor (beta chain) described here comes from a study of blood T cell repertoires in COVID-19. On the study more broadly: Spain, Italy and the United States supplied samples that represented acute and convalescent COVID-19.

The table came from immunoSEQ multiplex PCR; TCRdb's copy has only in-frame clones and leaves some out. The sample records over 90,000 clones, approximately 86% being singletons. CDR1 and CDR2 (germline): MNHEY, SVGAGI. CDR3 size: 14 residues. The V segment lost 6 bases and the J segment 2 bases; nucleotides outside the gene matches: 6. The sequenced sample was peripheral blood. This chain links TRBV6-5 with TRBJ2-7, with 8 bases identical to TRBD1. The sequence came from a human donor in a cohort sampled during active COVID-19. In DNA form, the CDR3 reads TGTGCCAGCAGCACCGGGACAGGACCCTACGAGCAGTACTTC. Its translation is CASSTGTGPYEQYF.